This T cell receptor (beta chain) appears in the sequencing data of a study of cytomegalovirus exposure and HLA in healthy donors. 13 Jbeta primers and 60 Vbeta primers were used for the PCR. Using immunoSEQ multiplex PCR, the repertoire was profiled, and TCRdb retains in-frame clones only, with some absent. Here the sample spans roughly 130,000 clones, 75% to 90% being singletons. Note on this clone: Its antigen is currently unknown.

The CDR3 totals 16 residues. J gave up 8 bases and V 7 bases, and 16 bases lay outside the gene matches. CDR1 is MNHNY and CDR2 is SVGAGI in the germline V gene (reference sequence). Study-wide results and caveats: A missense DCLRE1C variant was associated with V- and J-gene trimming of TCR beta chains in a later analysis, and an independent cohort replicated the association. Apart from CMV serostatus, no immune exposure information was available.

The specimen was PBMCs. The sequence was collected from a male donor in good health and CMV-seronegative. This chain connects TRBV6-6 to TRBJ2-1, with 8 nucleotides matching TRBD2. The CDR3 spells CASKHPARGGGDEQFF. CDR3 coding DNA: TGTGCCAGCAAACACCCGGCCCGGGGGGGTGGTGATGAGCAGTTCTTC.